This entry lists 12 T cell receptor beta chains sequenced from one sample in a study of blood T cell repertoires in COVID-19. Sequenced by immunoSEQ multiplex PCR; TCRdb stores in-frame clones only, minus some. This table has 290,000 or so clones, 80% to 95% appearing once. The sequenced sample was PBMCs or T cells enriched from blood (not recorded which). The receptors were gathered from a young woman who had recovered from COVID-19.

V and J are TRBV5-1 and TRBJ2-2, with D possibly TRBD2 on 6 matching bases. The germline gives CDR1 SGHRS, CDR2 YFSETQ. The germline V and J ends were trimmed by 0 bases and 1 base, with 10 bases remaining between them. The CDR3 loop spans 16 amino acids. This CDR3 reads CASSLGHSGNTGELFF. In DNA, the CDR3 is TGCGCCAGCAGCTTGGGTCATAGCGGGAACACCGGGGAGCTGTTTTTT.

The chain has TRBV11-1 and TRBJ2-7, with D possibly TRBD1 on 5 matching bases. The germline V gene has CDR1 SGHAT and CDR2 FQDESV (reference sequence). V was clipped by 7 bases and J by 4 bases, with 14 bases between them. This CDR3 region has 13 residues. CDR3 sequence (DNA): TGTGCCAGCAACATGGGGCCATCTTACGAGCAGTACTTC. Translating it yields CASNMGPSYEQYF.

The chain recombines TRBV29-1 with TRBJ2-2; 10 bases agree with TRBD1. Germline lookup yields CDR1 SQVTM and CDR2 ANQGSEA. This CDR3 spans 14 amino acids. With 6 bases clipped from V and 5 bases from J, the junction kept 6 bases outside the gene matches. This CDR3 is CSVGQGGSTGELFF. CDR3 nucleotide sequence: TGCAGCGTAGGACAGGGGGGGAGTACCGGGGAGCTGTTTTTT.

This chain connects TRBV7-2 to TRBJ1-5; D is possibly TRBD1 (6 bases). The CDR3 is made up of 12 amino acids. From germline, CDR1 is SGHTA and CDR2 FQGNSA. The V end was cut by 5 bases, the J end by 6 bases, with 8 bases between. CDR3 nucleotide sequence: TGTGCCAGCAGCGAACAGGGTCAGCCCCAGCATTTT. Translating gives CASSEQGQPQHF.

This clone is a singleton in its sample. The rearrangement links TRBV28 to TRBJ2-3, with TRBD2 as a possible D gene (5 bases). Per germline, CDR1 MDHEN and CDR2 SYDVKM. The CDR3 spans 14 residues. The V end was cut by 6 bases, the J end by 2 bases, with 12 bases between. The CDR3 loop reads CASSPPGITDTQYF. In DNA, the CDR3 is TGTGCCAGCAGCCCCCCCGGGATCACAGATACGCAGTATTTT. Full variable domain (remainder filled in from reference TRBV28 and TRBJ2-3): DVKVTQSSRYLVKRTGEKVFLECVQDMDHENMFWYRQDPGLGLRLIYFSYDVKMKEKGDIPEGYSVSREKKERFSLILESASTNQTSMYLCASSPPGITDTQYFGPGTRLTVL.

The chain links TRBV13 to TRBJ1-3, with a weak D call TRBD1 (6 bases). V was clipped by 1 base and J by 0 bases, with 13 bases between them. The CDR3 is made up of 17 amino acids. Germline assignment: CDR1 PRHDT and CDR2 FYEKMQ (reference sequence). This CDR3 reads CASSLAGQLTSGNTIYF. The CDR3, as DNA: TGTGCCAGCAGCTTAGCCGGACAGCTTACCTCTGGAAACACCATATATTTT.

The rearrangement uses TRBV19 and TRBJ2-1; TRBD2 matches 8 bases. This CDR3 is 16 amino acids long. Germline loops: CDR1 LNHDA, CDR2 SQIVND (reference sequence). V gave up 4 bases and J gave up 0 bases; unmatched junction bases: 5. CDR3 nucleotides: TGTGCCAGTAGTACATCTAGCGGGCTCTCCTACAATGAGCAGTTCTTC. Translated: CASSTSSGLSYNEQFF. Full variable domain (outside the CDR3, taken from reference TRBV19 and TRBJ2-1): DGGITQSPKYLFRKEGQNVTLSCEQNLNHDAMYWYRQDPGQGLRLIYYSQIVNDFQKGDIAEGYSVSREKKESFPLTVTSAQKNPTAFYLCASSTSSGLSYNEQFFGPGTRLTVL.

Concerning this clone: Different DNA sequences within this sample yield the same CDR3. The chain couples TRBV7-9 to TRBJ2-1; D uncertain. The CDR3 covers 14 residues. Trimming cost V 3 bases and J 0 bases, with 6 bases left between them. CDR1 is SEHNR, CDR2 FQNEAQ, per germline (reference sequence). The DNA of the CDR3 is TGTGCCAGCAGCTTGGCTAGCTCCTACAATGAGCAGTTCTTC. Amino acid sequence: CASSLASSYNEQFF.

CDR3 sequence reads: CASSPTENTEAFF. The CDR3 bases are TGTGCCAGCAGCCCGACAGAGAACACTGAAGCTTTCTTT. This chain uses TRBV7-3 with TRBJ1-1, with D possibly being TRBD1 (5 bases). CDR3 length equals 13 residues. V lost 5 bases to trimming and J lost 1 base, with 8 bases between them. The germline CDR1 and CDR2 sequences are SGHTA and FQGTGA.

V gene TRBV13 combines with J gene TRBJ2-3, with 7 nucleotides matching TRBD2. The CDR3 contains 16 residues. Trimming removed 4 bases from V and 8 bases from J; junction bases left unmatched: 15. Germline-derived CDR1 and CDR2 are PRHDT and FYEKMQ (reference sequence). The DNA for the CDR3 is TGTGCCAGCAGCTCCCCTAGCGCGGGAGCTGTCGGTACGCAGTATTTT. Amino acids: CASSSPSAGAVGTQYF. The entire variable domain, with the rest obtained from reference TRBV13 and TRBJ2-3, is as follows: AAGVIQSPRHLIKEKRETATLKCYPIPRHDTVYWYQQGPGQDPQFLISFYEKMQSDKGSIPDRFSAQQFSDYHSELNMSSLELGDSALYFCASSSPSAGAVGTQYFGPGTRLTVL.

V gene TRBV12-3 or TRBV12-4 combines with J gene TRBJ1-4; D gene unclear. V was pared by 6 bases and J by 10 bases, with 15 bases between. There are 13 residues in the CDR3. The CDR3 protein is CASSPEGKGKLFF. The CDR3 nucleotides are TGTGCCAGCAGCCCTGAGGGTAAGGGAAAACTGTTTTTT.

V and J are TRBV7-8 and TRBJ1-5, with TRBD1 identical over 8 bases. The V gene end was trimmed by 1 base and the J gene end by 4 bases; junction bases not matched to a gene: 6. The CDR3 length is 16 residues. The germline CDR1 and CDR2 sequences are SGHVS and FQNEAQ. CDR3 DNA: TGTGCCAGCAGCTTAGTTCCTCAGGGGGCTAATCAGCCCCAGCATTTT. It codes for CASSLVPQGANQPQHF.